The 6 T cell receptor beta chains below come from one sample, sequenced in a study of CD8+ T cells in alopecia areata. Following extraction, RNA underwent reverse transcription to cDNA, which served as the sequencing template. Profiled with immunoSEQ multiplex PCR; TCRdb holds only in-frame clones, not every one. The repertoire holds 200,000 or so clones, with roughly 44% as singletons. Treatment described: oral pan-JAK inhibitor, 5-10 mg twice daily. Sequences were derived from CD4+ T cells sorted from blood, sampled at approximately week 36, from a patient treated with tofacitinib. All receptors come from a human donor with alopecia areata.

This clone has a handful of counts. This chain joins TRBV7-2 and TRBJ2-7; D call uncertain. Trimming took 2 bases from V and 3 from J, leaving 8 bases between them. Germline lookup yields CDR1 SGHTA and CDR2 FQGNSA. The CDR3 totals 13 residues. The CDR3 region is CASSLRQSYEQYF. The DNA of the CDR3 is TGTGCCAGCAGCTTACGTCAGAGCTACGAGCAGTACTTC.

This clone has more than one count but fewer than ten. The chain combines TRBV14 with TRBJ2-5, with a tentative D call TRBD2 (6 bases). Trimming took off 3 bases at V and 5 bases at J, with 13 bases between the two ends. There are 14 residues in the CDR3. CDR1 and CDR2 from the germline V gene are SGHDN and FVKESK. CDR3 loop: CASSQPGRRETQYF. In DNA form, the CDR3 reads TGTGCCAGCAGCCAGCCGGGGAGGCGGGAGACCCAGTACTTC.

In DNA, the CDR3 is TGCGCCAGCAGCTTGGTCCTCGCCTCGGGTCGGGAGCAGTACTTC. Translated: CASSLVLASGREQYF. The chain carries TRBV5-1 and TRBJ2-7; D is ambiguous. This CDR3 region has 15 residues. From germline, CDR1 is SGHRS and CDR2 YFSETQ. V was trimmed by 0 bases and J by 7 bases, leaving 17 bases between them.

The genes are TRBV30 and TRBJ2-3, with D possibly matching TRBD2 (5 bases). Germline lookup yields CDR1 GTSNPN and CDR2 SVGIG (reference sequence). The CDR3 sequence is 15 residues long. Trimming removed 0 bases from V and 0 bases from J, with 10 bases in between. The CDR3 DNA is TGTGCCTGGAGTGTTGGACTTAGGAGCACAGATACGCAGTATTTT. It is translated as CAWSVGLRSTDTQYF.

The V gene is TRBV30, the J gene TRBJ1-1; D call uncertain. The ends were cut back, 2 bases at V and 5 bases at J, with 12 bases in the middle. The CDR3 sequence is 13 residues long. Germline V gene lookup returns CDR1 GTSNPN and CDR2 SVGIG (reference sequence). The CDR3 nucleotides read TGTGCCTGGAGTATACGGCACGGAACTGAAGCTTTCTTT. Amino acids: CAWSIRHGTEAFF.

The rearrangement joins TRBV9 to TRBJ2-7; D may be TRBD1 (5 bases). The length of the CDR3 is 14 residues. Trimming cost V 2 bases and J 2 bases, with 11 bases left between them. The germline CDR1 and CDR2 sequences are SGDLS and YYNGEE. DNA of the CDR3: TGTGCCAGCAGCGTCGCCGTGGGGCCCTACGAGCAGTACTTC. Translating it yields CASSVAVGPYEQYF.